This T cell receptor beta chain was recorded in a study of blood T cell repertoires in COVID-19. The overall study: Acute-phase and convalescent COVID-19 samples originated in the United States, Italy and Spain.

This clone was seen a few times. As handled by the study authors: Reference gene primer amplification in the assay estimated nucleated cell counts. Only in-frame clones appear in the TCRdb table, and some are missing; sequencing was by immunoSEQ multiplex PCR. V and J calls and clone size are as listed in that table; D and trimming were resolved from the DNA. Of roughly 170,000 clones listed, 86% are singletons. Germline V gives CDR1 SGHNT, CDR2 YENEEA. With 0 bases removed from V and 7 bases from J, the gap between germline ends came to 10 bases. The CDR3 extends over 13 amino acids. The chain is built from TRBV11-3 and TRBJ2-7; the D gene is possibly TRBD2 (5 bases). Sequencing used peripheral blood. The sequence was collected from a man aged 65-85 years with active or convalescent COVID-19. The CDR3 sequence: CASSLDRTLEQYF. CDR3 bases: TGTGCCAGCAGCTTAGATAGGACTTTGGAGCAGTACTTC.